This T cell receptor (beta chain) was retrieved from a study of blood T cell repertoires in COVID-19. The overall study: From the United States, Italy and Spain came samples of acute and convalescent COVID-19. T cells, B-cell-depleted T cells, or PBMCs provided the cDNA or gDNA that served as material.

Assay: immunoSEQ multiplex PCR; the TCRdb copy retains only in-frame clones and omits some. Among about 110,000 clones listed, about 80% were seen once. The trim removed 2 bases at V and 10 bases at J, leaving 8 bases unmatched. Germline V gene data show CDR1 as SEHNR and CDR2 as FQNEAQ (reference sequence). This CDR3 has 15 residues. The sequenced sample was peripheral blood. This sequence originates from a woman between 70 and 85 years old with acute or convalescent COVID-19. J is TRBJ1-4 and V is TRBV7-9; 9 bases line up with TRBD1. The CDR3 DNA is TGTGCCAGCAGCTTAAGTCAACAGGGGGCGGGAAAACTGTTTTTT. Translated: CASSLSQQGAGKLFF. The whole variable domain, filled in from reference TRBV7-9 and TRBJ1-4, reads DTGVSQNPRHKITKRGQNVTFRCDPISEHNRLYWYRQTLGQGPEFLTYFQNEAQLEKSRLLSDRFSAERPKGSFSTLEIQRTEQGDSAMYLCASSLSQQGAGKLFFGSGTQLSVL.